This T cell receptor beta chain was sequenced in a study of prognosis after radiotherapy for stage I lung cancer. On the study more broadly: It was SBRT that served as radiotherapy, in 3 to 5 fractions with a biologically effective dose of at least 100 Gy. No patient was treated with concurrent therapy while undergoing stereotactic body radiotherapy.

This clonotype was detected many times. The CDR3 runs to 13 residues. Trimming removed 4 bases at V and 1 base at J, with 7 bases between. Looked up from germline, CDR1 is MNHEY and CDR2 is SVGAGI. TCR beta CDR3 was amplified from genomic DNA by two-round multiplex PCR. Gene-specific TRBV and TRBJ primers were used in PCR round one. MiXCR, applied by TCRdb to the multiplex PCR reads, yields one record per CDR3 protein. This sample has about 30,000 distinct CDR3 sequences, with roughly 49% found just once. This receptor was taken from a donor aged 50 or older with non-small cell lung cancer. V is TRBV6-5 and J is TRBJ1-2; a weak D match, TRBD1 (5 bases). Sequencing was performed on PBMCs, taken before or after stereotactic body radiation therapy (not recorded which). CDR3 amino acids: CASSSRVNYGYTF. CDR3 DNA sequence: TGTGCCAGCAGTTCCAGGGTTAACTATGGCTACACCTTC.